A single sample is the source of the 6 T cell receptor beta chains below, sequenced in a study of T cells in Graves' hyperthyroidism and ophthalmopathy. The investigators amplified TCR beta CDR3 regions from RNA transcripts. The HTBI primer set served for first-round RT-PCR of the TCR CDR3. Via MiXCR, TCRdb re-called the multiplex PCR reads, giving one row per CDR3 protein. There are about 350,000 distinct CDR3 sequences in the sample; roughly 13% occur only once, and around 23% lies in the top ten. The sample comprised blood. All receptors derive from a woman in her 30s with Graves' hyperthyroidism.

As regards this clonotype: Possible read error: a much larger clone is one base away. V gene TRBV14 combines with J gene TRBJ2-7; D may be TRBD1 (5 bases). The CDR3 is 12 amino acids. The germline V gene encodes CDR1 SGHDN and CDR2 FVKESK. The CDR3, as DNA: TGTGCCAGCAGCCAAGTAAGGGGCGAGCAGTCCTTC. It translates to CASSQVRGEQSF.

This clonotype was found many times. This chain uses TRBV2 with TRBJ2-7; 10 nucleotides align to TRBD1. Germline V gene data show CDR1 as SNHLY and CDR2 as FYNNEI. V gave up 2 bases and J gave up 1 base; unmatched junction bases: 2. The CDR3 is 15 residues long. The CDR3 sequence: CASSERDRGSYEQYF. As DNA, the CDR3 is TGTGCCAGCAGTGAAAGGGACAGGGGTTCCTACGAGCAGTACTTC.

This clonotype was recorded many times. The DNA of the CDR3 is TGTGCCAGCCATAAGGACAGGGGAAAAAGTAACTATGGCTACACCTTC. Translating gives CASHKDRGKSNYGYTF. The gene calls are TRBV19 and TRBJ1-2; 9 bases are shared with TRBD1. Germline V CDR1 and CDR2: LNHDA, SQIVND (reference sequence). V lost 9 bases, J lost 1 base, and 12 bases stayed unmatched. This CDR3 is built from 16 residues.

On this clonotype itself: Lacking the conserved final phenylalanine or tryptophan, this CDR3 likely reflects a read error. V and J are TRBV3-1 and TRBJ1-6; D gene unclear. The length of the CDR3 is 14 residues. V dropped 3 bases and J dropped 8 bases, with 11 bases sitting between them. Germline values: CDR1 LGHDT, CDR2 YNNKEL (reference sequence). In nucleotides, the CDR3 is TGTGCCAGCAGCCATCAGGACCGTCATTCACCCCTCCACCTT. This sequence encodes CASSHQDRHSPLHL.

CDR3 coding DNA: TGTGCCTGGGAAGGGGCAAGGGAAGAACTGTTTTTT. This gives the protein CAWEGAREELFF. The rearrangement uses TRBV30 and TRBJ1-4; D might be TRBD1 (5 bases). This CDR3 spans 12 amino acids. Between the trimmed V and J ends, which lost 5 bases and 12 bases, there was a span of 16 bases. Germline CDR1 reads GTSNPN; CDR2 reads SVGIG (reference sequence).

The sample holds many counts of this clonotype. The rearrangement uses TRBV9 and TRBJ2-5, with a possible D match to TRBD1 (6 bases). The ends were cut back, 3 bases at V and 2 bases at J, with 11 bases in the middle. This CDR3 comprises 14 residues. The germline V gene encodes CDR1 SGDLS and CDR2 YYNGEE. The CDR3 bases are TGTGCCAGCAGCGGCAGGACAGAGCAAGAGACCCAGTACTTC. Protein sequence: CASSGRTEQETQYF.